This T cell receptor beta chain was sequenced for a study of blood T cell repertoires in COVID-19. About the study: Researchers got acute and convalescent COVID-19 samples from the United States, Italy and Spain. T cells, B-cell-depleted T cells, or PBMCs supplied cDNA or gDNA.

Sequencing used immunoSEQ multiplex PCR; TCRdb keeps in-frame clones, though not all of them. This table holds 140,000 to 150,000 clones, more than 80% found once. The V and J ends lost 3 bases and 2 bases, in that order; junction bases with no gene match: 10. Germline V gene lookup returns CDR1 KGHSH and CDR2 LQKENI. This CDR3 is 17 amino acids long. The source of this sequence is a human donor with acute or convalescent COVID-19. The donor label of this sample is uncertain. This chain uses TRBV18 with TRBJ2-3, with 8 bases lining up with TRBD2. The sequenced sample was peripheral blood. CDR3 residues: CASSPRPSGGPTDTQYF. Written as DNA, the CDR3 is TGTGCCAGCTCACCCCGGCCAAGCGGGGGCCCCACAGATACGCAGTATTTT.